One T cell receptor beta chain is described in this entry. Its specificity is unknown. Time point denoted: newly diagnosed GD, antithyroid drugs for less than 3 months. RNA extracted from PBMCs served as the sequencing template. This record belongs to a study of regulatory T cells in long-lasting Graves disease. Background on the study: Antithyroid drug use was under 3 months in newly diagnosed Graves' patients. Overall study results and limits: Favored usage of TRBV28, TRBJ1-2 and TRBJ2-5 was recorded in persistent disease.

CDR3 regions were amplified by Arm-PCR using iRepertoire HTBI primers to build TCR beta libraries. Using its own MiXCR run on the multiplex PCR reads, TCRdb lists one record per CDR3 protein. This repertoire shows a few hundred thousand distinct CDR3 sequences, 16% found once; its top ten account for 30%. Looked up from germline, CDR1 is KGHDR and CDR2 is SFDVKD. This CDR3 is 13 amino acids long. Between the trimmed V and J ends, which lost 6 bases and 0 bases, there was a span of 8 bases. This sample was shared with a second study, whose subject was T cells in Graves' hyperthyroidism and ophthalmopathy.

Sequencing used peripheral blood mononuclear cells (PBMCs), obtained at new diagnosis, from a patient treated with antithyroid drugs. The genes are TRBV24-1 and TRBJ2-7; tentatively, D is TRBD2 (5 bases). The receptor was derived from a man aged 35 to 55 with Graves disease. CDR3 region: CATSTGSSYEQYF. CDR3 nucleotide sequence: TGTGCCACCAGTACGGGAAGCTCCTACGAGCAGTACTTC.